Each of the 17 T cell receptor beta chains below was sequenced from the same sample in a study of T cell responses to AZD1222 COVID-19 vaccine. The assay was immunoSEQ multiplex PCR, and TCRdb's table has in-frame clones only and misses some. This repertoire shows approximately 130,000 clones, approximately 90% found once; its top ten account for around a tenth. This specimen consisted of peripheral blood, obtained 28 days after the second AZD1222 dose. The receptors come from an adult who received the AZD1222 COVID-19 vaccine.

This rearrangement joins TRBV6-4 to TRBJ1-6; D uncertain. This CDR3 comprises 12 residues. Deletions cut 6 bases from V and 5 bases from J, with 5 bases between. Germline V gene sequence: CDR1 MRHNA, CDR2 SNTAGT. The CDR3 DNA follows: TGTGCCAGCAGCTCTCATAATTCACCCCTCCACTTT. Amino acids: CASSSHNSPLHF.

CDR3 bases: TGTGCCACCAGCAGTCGACAGGGACCCTACGAGCAGTACTTC. Encoded protein: CATSSRQGPYEQYF. This chain joins TRBV15 and TRBJ2-7, with TRBD1 matching over 7 bases. This CDR3 is built from 14 residues. J lost 2 bases, V lost 3 bases, and 4 bases had no gene match. Looked up from germline, CDR1 is LNHNV and CDR2 is YYDKDF (reference sequence).

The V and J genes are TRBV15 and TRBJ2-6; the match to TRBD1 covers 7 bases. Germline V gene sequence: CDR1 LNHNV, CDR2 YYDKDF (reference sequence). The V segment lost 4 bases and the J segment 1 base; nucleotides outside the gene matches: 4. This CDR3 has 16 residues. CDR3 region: CATSKGALSGANVLTF. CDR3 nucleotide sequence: TGTGCCACCAGCAAGGGGGCCCTATCTGGGGCCAACGTCCTGACTTTC.

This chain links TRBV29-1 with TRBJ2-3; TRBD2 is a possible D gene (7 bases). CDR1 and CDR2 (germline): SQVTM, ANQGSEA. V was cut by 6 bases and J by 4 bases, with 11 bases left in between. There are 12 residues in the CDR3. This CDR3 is CSVGEGADTQYF. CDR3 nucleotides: TGCAGCGTAGGGGAGGGGGCAGATACGCAGTATTTT.

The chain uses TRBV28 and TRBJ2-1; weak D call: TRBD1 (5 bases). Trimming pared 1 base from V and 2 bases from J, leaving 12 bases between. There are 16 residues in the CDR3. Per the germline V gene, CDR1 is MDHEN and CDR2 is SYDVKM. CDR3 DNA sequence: TGTGCCAGCAGTTTATTTCCCAGGGCCACCTACAATGAGCAGTTCTTC. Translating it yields CASSLFPRATYNEQFF.

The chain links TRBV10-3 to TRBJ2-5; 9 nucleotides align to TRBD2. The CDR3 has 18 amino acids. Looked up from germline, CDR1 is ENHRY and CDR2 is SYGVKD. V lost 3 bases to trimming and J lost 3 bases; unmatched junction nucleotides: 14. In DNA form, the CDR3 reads TGTGCCATCAGTGATTCAAACCGGAGGTCTAGCGGGAAAGAGACCCAGTACTTC. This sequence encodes CAISDSNRRSSGKETQYF.

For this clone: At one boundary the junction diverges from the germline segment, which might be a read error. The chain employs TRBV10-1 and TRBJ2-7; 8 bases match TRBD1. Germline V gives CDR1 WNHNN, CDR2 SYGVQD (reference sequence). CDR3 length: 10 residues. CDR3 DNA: TGCGCCAGGGGACAGGAACCTTGGCACTTC. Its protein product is CARGQEPWHF.

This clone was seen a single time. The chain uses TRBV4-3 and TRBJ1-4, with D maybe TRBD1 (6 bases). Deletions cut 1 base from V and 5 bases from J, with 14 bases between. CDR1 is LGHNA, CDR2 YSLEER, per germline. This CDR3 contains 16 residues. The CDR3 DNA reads TGCGCCAGCAGCCAAGGGATAGGACAGACAAATGAAAAACTGTTTTTT. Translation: CASSQGIGQTNEKLFF.

Here the CDR3 DNA reads TGTGCCAGCAGTTGGACTAGTTTCCATGAGCAGTTCTTC. Translating gives CASSWTSFHEQFF. The chain uses TRBV27 and TRBJ2-1; 7 nucleotides agree with TRBD2. The CDR3 is 13 amino acids. Germline assignment: CDR1 MNHEY and CDR2 SMNVEV (reference sequence). J gave up 8 bases and V 4 bases, and 5 bases lay outside the gene matches.

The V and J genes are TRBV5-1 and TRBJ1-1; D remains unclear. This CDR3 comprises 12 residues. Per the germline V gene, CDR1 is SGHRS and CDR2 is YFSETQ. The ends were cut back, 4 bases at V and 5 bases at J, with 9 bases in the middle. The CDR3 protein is CASSRGVTEAFF. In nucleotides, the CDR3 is TGCGCCAGCAGCCGCGGAGTAACTGAAGCTTTCTTT.

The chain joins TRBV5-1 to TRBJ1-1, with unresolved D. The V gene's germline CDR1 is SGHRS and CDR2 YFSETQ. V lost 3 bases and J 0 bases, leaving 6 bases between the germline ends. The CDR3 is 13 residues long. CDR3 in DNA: TGCGCCAGCAGCTCTGGACTGAACACTGAAGCTTTCTTT. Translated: CASSSGLNTEAFF.

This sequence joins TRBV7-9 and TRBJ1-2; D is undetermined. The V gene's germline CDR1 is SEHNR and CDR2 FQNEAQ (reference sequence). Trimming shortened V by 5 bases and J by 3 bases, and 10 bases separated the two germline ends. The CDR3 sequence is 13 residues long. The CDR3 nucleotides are TGTGCCAGCAGCCGTCAGCTGTACTATGGCTACACCTTC. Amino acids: CASSRQLYYGYTF.

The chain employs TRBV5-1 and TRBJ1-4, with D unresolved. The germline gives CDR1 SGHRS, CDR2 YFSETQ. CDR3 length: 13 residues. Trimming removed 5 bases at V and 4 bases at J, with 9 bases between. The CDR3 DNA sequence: TGCGCCAGCAGAGAGGGCTTTAATGAAAAACTGTTTTTT. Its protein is CASREGFNEKLFF.

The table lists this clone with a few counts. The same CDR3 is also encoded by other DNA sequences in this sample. CDR3 region: CASSYSAQNTEAFF. The CDR3 nucleotides read TGTGCCAGCAGTTACTCGGCCCAGAACACTGAAGCTTTCTTT. The J gene is TRBJ1-1, the V gene TRBV6-5; D not certain. V was pared by 0 bases and J by 1 base, with 6 bases between. CDR3 length equals 14 residues. CDR1 and CDR2 from the germline V gene are MNHEY and SVGAGI.

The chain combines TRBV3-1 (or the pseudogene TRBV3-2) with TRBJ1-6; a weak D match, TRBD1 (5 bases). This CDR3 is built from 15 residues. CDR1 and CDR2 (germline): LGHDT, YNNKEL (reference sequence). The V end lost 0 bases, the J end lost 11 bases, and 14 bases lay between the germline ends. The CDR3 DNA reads TGTGCCAGCAGCCAAGATCGGGGCGCTTGGGCACCCCTCCACTTT. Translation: CASSQDRGAWAPLHF.

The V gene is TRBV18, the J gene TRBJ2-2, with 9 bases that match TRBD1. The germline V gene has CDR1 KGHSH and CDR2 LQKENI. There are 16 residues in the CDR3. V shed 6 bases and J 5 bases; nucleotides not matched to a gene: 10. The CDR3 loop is CASSELETGGTGELFF. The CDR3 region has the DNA TGTGCCAGCTCGGAACTGGAGACAGGGGGAACCGGGGAGCTGTTTTTT.

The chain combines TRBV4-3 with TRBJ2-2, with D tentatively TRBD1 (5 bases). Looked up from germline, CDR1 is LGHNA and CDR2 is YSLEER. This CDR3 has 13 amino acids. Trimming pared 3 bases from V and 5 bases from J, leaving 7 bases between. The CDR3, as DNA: TGCGCCAGCAGCCAGGGGCAGACCGGGGAGCTGTTTTTT. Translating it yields CASSQGQTGELFF.